The rows below give T cell receptor beta chains drawn from one sample of a study of blood T cell repertoires in COVID-19. Using immunoSEQ multiplex PCR, the repertoire was profiled, and TCRdb retains in-frame clones only, with some absent. Of about 160,000 clones listed, roughly 89% are singletons. Sequencing was done on a sample of peripheral blood. These receptors were taken from a woman aged 55-69 years who had recovered from COVID-19. The CDR3 runs from the conserved cysteine through the conserved F or W. The D gene is left open where the match is weak. The listing skips clone size in some rows; elsewhere it reads once, few, many or a size class.

TRBJ1-2,NA,TRBD1,TRBV28,CASNSPGGQNYGYTF,TGTGCCAGCAACTCACCCGGGGGACAGAACTATGGCTACACCTTC
TRBJ2-6,NA,NA,TRBV19,CASSPPGTPGANVLTF,TGTGCCAGTAGTCCCCCCGGGACACCTGGGGCCAACGTCCTGACTTTC
TRBJ2-3,once,NA,TRBV24-1,CATSDRGLTDTQYF,TGTGCCACCAGTGACCGGGGACTTACAGATACGCAGTATTTT
TRBJ2-1,NA,TRBD2,TRBV7-2,CASSTRTSGGAEQFF,TGTGCCAGCAGCACCAGGACTAGCGGAGGCGCGGAGCAGTTCTTC
TRBJ2-7,NA,NA,TRBV7-6,CASSLGGAGLSYEQYF,TGTGCCAGCAGCTTAGGGGGAGCAGGACTCTCCTACGAGCAGTACTTC
TRBJ2-3,few,TRBD2,TRBV2,CASTGLAGDSSTDTQYF,TGTGCCAGCACCGGACTAGCGGGGGACAGTAGCACAGATACGCAGTATTTT
TRBJ1-5,NA,TRBD1,TRBV19,CASSKATGGSSQPQHF,TGTGCCAGTAGTAAGGCAACAGGGGGCAGTTCTCAGCCCCAGCATTTT
TRBJ1-5,NA,TRBD1,TRBV11-2,CASSQDRVQPQHF,TGTGCCAGCAGCCAGGACAGGGTTCAGCCCCAGCATTTT
TRBJ1-1,few,NA,TRBV18,CASSIGLAEAFF,TGTGCCAGCTCAATCGGGTTGGCTGAAGCTTTCTTT
TRBJ2-7,NA,TRBD1,TRBV19,CASSTLNRDRGYEQYF,TGTGCCAGTAGTACCCTAAACCGGGACAGGGGCTACGAGCAGTACTTC
TRBJ2-3,once,TRBD2,TRBV27,CASSLSTSGGPDTQYF,TGTGCCAGCAGTTTATCGACTAGCGGGGGTCCAGATACGCAGTATTTT
TRBJ1-1,NA,NA,TRBV2,CASIRAGANTEAFF,TGTGCCAGCATACGGGCAGGGGCGAACACTGAAGCTTTCTTT
TRBJ1-4,NA,NA,TRBV18,CASSLGLSNEKLFF,TGTGCCAGCTCACTGGGCCTTTCAAATGAAAAACTGTTTTTT
TRBJ1-4,once,NA,TRBV5-1,CASSLEGERLFF,TGCGCCAGCAGCTTGGAGGGGGAGAGACTGTTTTTT
TRBJ2-5,NA,NA,TRBV6-1,CASSEVAGSRDQYF,TGTGCCAGCAGTGAAGTTGCGGGGAGCAGGGACCAGTACTTC
TRBJ1-6,NA,TRBD1,TRBV2,CASSDPGQGASPLHF,TGTGCCAGCAGTGATCCGGGACAGGGGGCTTCACCCCTCCACTTT
TRBJ2-3,NA,NA,TRBV11-2,CASLLDRNTDTQYF,TGTGCCAGCCTTTTGGACAGAAACACAGATACGCAGTATTTT
TRBJ1-6,once,TRBD1,TRBV5-4,CASSLAPTDRGNSPLHF,TGTGCCAGCAGCTTGGCCCCGACGGACAGGGGTAATTCACCCCTCCACTTT
TRBJ1-3,NA,NA,TRBV3-1/TRBV3-2,CASSQDIVLGNTIYF,TGTGCCAGCAGCCAAGATATCGTCCTTGGAAACACCATATATTTT
TRBJ1-5,once,NA,TRBV5-5,CASSLGPGDRQPQHF,TGTGCCAGCAGCTTGGGGCCAGGGGATCGTCAGCCCCAGCATTTT
TRBJ2-7,once,NA,TRBV5-1,CASSIAGTRDYEQYF,TGCGCCAGCAGCATAGCCGGGACACGGGACTATGAGCAGTACTTC
TRBJ2-1,NA,NA,TRBV7-9,CASSPPTAASYEQFF,TGTGCCAGCAGCCCCCCGACCGCGGCAAGCTATGAGCAGTTCTTC
TRBJ1-2,NA,TRBD1,TRBV9,CASSAGQALHYGYTF,TGTGCCAGCAGCGCGGGACAGGCCCTACACTATGGCTACACCTTC
TRBJ2-6,NA,NA,TRBV28,CASSRGTASSGANVLTF,TGTGCCAGCAGTCGCGGGACCGCCAGCTCTGGGGCCAACGTCCTGACTTTC
TRBJ2-3,NA,NA,TRBV7-3,CASSLRALAFSTDTQYF,TGTGCCAGCAGCTTAAGGGCACTAGCCTTTAGCACAGATACGCAGTATTTT
TRBJ2-7,few,TRBD2,TRBV5-1,CASSLEAGGTYEQYF,TGCGCCAGCAGCTTGGAAGCGGGGGGCACCTACGAGCAGTACTTC
TRBJ1-1,NA,NA,TRBV12-3/TRBV12-4,CASSLPYDTEAFF,TGTGCCAGCAGTCTACCTTATGACACTGAAGCTTTCTTT
TRBJ1-3,NA,NA,TRBV6-6,CASTRYSPYSGNTIYF,TGTGCCAGCACCCGGTACAGTCCTTACTCTGGAAACACCATATATTTT
TRBJ2-2,NA,TRBD1,TRBV7-8,CASTPGTGNTGELFF,TGTGCCAGTACCCCCGGGACAGGGAACACCGGGGAGCTGTTTTTT
TRBJ2-7,NA,TRBD1,TRBV7-9,CASSVRTGAHGDEQYF,TGTGCCAGCAGCGTACGGACAGGGGCCCATGGTGACGAGCAGTACTTC
TRBJ1-1,NA,NA,TRBV23-1,CASSQSSQNTEAFF,TGCGCCAGCAGTCAATCAAGCCAGAACACTGAAGCTTTCTTT
TRBJ1-3,NA,TRBD1,TRBV18,CASSQYLGTAGNTIYF,TGTGCCAGCTCACAATATCTCGGGACAGCTGGAAACACCATATATTTT
TRBJ2-1,NA,NA,TRBV21-1,CASSKSRNRVLNEQFF,TGTGCCAGCAGCAAAAGTCGAAACAGGGTTTTGAATGAGCAGTTCTTC
TRBJ2-2,NA,TRBD1,TRBV12-3/TRBV12-4,CASRTGWTGELFF,TGTGCCAGCAGGACAGGGTGGACCGGGGAGCTGTTTTTT
TRBJ1-2,NA,TRBD1,TRBV2,CASSSTGEGGYTF,TGTGCCAGCAGTTCCACAGGGGAAGGTGGCTACACCTTC
TRBJ2-7,once,TRBD1,TRBV5-4,CASSLPGQGTYEQYF,TGTGCCAGCAGCTTGCCGGGACAGGGCACCTACGAGCAGTACTTC
TRBJ1-6,NA,NA,TRBV30,CAWRPAAGSPLHF,TGTGCCTGGAGGCCGGCAGCAGGTTCACCCCTCCACTTT
TRBJ2-4,NA,NA,TRBV12-5,CASGLEAGHPQYF,TGTGCTAGTGGTTTGGAAGCGGGACACCCTCAGTACTTC
TRBJ1-2,few,NA,TRBV5-1,CASSRTANYGYTF,TGCGCCAGCAGCCGGACAGCCAACTATGGCTACACCTTC
TRBJ1-3,NA,NA,TRBV2,CASSDGGPGNTIYF,TGTGCCAGCAGTGATGGTGGGCCCGGAAACACCATATATTTT